This T cell receptor (beta chain) was obtained from a study of blood T cell repertoires in COVID-19. The germline gives CDR1 SGDLS, CDR2 YYNGEE. The V and J ends lost 4 bases and 4 bases respectively, with 12 bases between them. The CDR3 sequence is 14 residues long. TCRdb keeps only in-frame clones here, not all; method: immunoSEQ multiplex PCR. Of hundreds of thousands of clones in the sample, about nine tenths were seen once. V is TRBV9 and J is TRBJ1-3; D call uncertain. This receptor was obtained from a woman aged 25 to 45 with COVID-19, enrolled during active disease. Input material: peripheral blood. The CDR3 DNA sequence: TGTGCCAGCAGCCCCGGTGAAAGCGGAAACACCATATATTTT. Translated: CASSPGESGNTIYF.